Listed below are T cell receptor beta chains from one sample, sequenced in a study of T cells in pancreatic ductal adenocarcinoma. Sequencing used immunoSEQ multiplex PCR; TCRdb keeps in-frame clones, though not all of them. Among about 29,000 clones listed, just over 90% were seen once. Source material: PBMCs. Every receptor here comes from a human donor with pancreatic ductal adenocarcinoma. Each CDR3 is given with its conserved first and last residue. The order of the fields is clone size, D gene, J gene, V gene, CDR3 protein, CDR3 DNA. D genes are given only for firm matches. Some rows mark clone size as missing; the rest say once, few, many or name a class of expanded clone.

- - TRBJ2-7 TRBV28 CASSSSGTGGWDEQYF TGTGCCAGCAGTTCCTCCGGGACGGGCGGTTGGGACGAGCAGTACTTC
- TRBD2 TRBJ2-1 TRBV11-3 CASSVGLAVLNEQFF TGTGCCAGCAGCGTGGGACTAGCGGTCCTCAATGAGCAGTTCTTC
- - TRBJ2-6 TRBV4-2 CASSQPLHGGLGANVLTF TGTGCCAGCAGCCAACCCTTACATGGGGGGTTGGGGGCCAACGTCCTGACTTTC
few - TRBJ2-5 TRBV7-9 CASSFEQGWETQYF TGTGCCAGCAGCTTCGAACAGGGATGGGAGACCCAGTACTTC
- - TRBJ1-1 TRBV6-5 CAANLGTEAFF TGTGCCGCAAACCTCGGCACTGAAGCTTTCTTT
- - TRBJ2-5 TRBV5-8 CASSTRTVQETQYF TGTGCCAGCAGCACCAGGACAGTCCAAGAGACCCAGTACTTC
- TRBD2 TRBJ2-5 TRBV5-6 CASSFGLAGEGGETQYF TGTGCCAGCAGCTTTGGACTAGCGGGAGAAGGGGGGGAGACCCAGTACTTC
- - TRBJ2-2 TRBV12-1 CASSFPYSGRDTGELFF TGTGCCAGCAGCTTTCCCTATAGCGGGAGAGACACCGGGGAGCTGTTTTTT
- - TRBJ2-1 TRBV19 CASKQVGRIQFF TGTGCCAGTAAACAAGTCGGAAGGATTCAGTTCTTC
- TRBD2 TRBJ2-5 TRBV6-1 CASRTSGRETQYF TGTGCCAGCCGGACTAGCGGGAGAGAGACCCAGTACTTC
once TRBD2 TRBJ2-3 TRBV9 CASSPSGKGVTQYF TGTGCCAGCAGCCCTAGCGGGAAAGGGGTTACGCAGTATTTT
- TRBD1 TRBJ1-2 TRBV28 CASSLTGGYGYTF TGTGCCAGCAGTCTTACAGGGGGGTATGGCTACACCTTC
- TRBD2 TRBJ2-3 TRBV7-2 CASRSGRGGHNTDTQYF TGTGCCAGCAGGTCAGGTCGGGGAGGGCATAACACAGATACGCAGTATTTT
- - TRBJ2-2 TRBV19 CASQFAGELFF TGTGCCAGTCAGTTCGCTGGGGAGCTGTTTTTT
- - TRBJ1-4 TRBV5-8 CASSLRDRAEKLFF TGTGCCAGCAGCCTCCGGGACCGGGCCGAAAAACTGTTTTTT
- TRBD1 TRBJ2-4 TRBV28 CASSDSGTGENIQYF TGTGCCAGCAGTGACTCCGGGACAGGGGAAAACATTCAGTACTTC
- - TRBJ1-3 TRBV9 CASSVGTVGNTIYF TGTGCCAGCAGCGTAGGGACAGTTGGAAACACCATATATTTT
few TRBD1 TRBJ1-4 TRBV6-6 CASSSTGDNEKLFF TGTGCCAGCAGTTCGACAGGGGATAATGAAAAACTGTTTTTT
few TRBD2 TRBJ2-2 TRBV9 CASSLGAGESNTGELFF TGTGCCAGCAGCCTTGGGGCGGGAGAGTCGAACACCGGGGAGCTGTTTTTT
- - TRBJ2-7 TRBV19 CASSRDTHLSYEQYF TGTGCCAGCTCCCGGGACACTCATCTTTCATACGAGCAGTACTTC
- - TRBJ2-1 TRBV6-5 CASSYSWRKTYNEQFF TGTGCCAGCAGTTACTCCTGGCGGAAGACCTACAATGAGCAGTTCTTC
- - TRBJ2-5 TRBV25-1 CASSELPGEETQYF TGTGCCAGCAGTGAACTCCCAGGGGAAGAGACCCAGTACTTC
- - TRBJ2-3 TRBV7-2 CASVKRGTDTQYF TGTGCCAGTGTAAAGAGGGGCACAGATACGCAGTATTTT
- - TRBJ2-1 TRBV9 CASSVGLVTSYNEQFF TGTGCCAGCAGCGTAGGTCTAGTGACCTCCTACAATGAGCAGTTCTTC
- - TRBJ2-1 TRBV11-1 CASQPSRPGEQFF TGTGCCAGCCAGCCGTCCCGGCCCGGGGAGCAGTTCTTC